The 10 T cell receptor beta chains below were found in one sample sequenced in a study of blood T cell repertoires in COVID-19. Measured with immunoSEQ multiplex PCR; TCRdb has only the in-frame clones, and not every one. The sample lists 80,000 to 100,000 clones; approximately 86% were seen once. Input material: peripheral blood. Every receptor here comes from an elderly woman with acute or convalescent COVID-19.

This clone has just a few counts. V and J are TRBV18 and TRBJ1-1, with D uncertain. Trimming removed 1 base from V and 4 bases from J, with 7 bases in between. The CDR3 runs 13 residues. In germline, CDR1 is KGHSH, CDR2 LQKENI. CDR3 protein: CASSPRSVTEAFF. The CDR3 DNA is TGTGCCAGCTCACCACGGTCGGTCACTGAAGCTTTCTTT.

V usage is TRBV2 and J usage is TRBJ1-2, with a possible D match to TRBD1 (6 bases). CDR1 and CDR2 (germline): SNHLY, FYNNEI. V dropped 5 bases and J dropped 1 base, with 8 bases sitting between them. This CDR3 comprises 13 residues. In nucleotides, the CDR3 is TGTGCCAGCAGTCCGGACAGTAACTATGGCTACACCTTC. Residues: CASSPDSNYGYTF.

The chain carries TRBV21-1 and TRBJ2-7; TRBD1 is taken as the D call from the table, unchecked against the DNA. TRBV21-1 is noted as a pseudogene. The CDR3 spans 16 residues. CDR3: CASSKIGLRIDYEQYF. CDR3 bases: TGTGCCAGCAGCAAAATAGGTCTCAGGATAGATTACGAGCAGTACTTC.

This chain links TRBV18 with TRBJ2-2; no clear D. The CDR3 has 18 amino acids. From germline, CDR1 is KGHSH and CDR2 LQKENI. Between the trimmed V and J ends, which lost 3 bases and 0 bases, there was a span of 17 bases. In DNA, the CDR3 is TGTGCCAGCTCACCGTCGGCCAGGAAGCCTGCGAACACCGGGGAGCTGTTTTTT. This encodes CASSPSARKPANTGELFF.

This rearrangement joins TRBV3-1 (or the pseudogene TRBV3-2) to TRBJ2-5; TRBD2 matches 9 bases. This CDR3 has 19 residues. Germline CDR1 is LGHDT and CDR2 is YNNKEL (reference sequence). V shed 1 base and J 2 bases; nucleotides not matched to a gene: 14. CDR3 residues: CASSQVGATKAGGQETQYF. CDR3 DNA sequence: TGTGCCAGCAGCCAAGTTGGGGCCACTAAAGCGGGGGGACAAGAGACCCAGTACTTC.

This clone was counted a few times. The rearrangement uses TRBV10-3 and TRBJ1-5, with no clear D. Germline CDR1 is ENHRY and CDR2 is SYGVKD. The CDR3 is made up of 12 amino acids. V shed 0 bases and J shed 16 bases, with 13 bases lying between them. The CDR3 loop is CAISESARIFHF. CDR3 coding DNA: TGTGCCATCAGTGAGTCCGCCAGGATCTTCCATTTT.

In this sample, this clone turned up once. The chain couples TRBV5-1 to TRBJ2-1; a possible D gene is TRBD2 (5 bases). CDR1 is SGHRS, CDR2 YFSETQ, per germline. V was pared by 2 bases and J by 8 bases, with 11 bases between. The length of the CDR3 is 13 residues. In nucleotides, the CDR3 is TGCGCCAGCAGCTTCCGAGGGCTAGATGAGCAGTTCTTC. This encodes CASSFRGLDEQFF.

Only one count was recorded for this clone. V gene TRBV9 combines with J gene TRBJ2-5; the D gene is possibly TRBD2 (5 bases). The V and J ends lost 3 bases and 4 bases respectively, with 13 bases between them. CDR1 SGDLS and CDR2 YYNGEE come from the germline V gene. This CDR3 is built from 14 residues. The CDR3 sequence: CASSALLGAETQYF. The CDR3 region has the DNA TGTGCCAGCAGCGCTTTACTAGGAGCAGAGACCCAGTACTTC.

The chain couples TRBV30 to TRBJ2-7, with 8 bases lining up with TRBD1. The trim removed 6 bases at V and 2 bases at J, leaving 6 bases unmatched. Germline V lookup: CDR1 GTSNPN, CDR2 SVGIG (reference sequence). The CDR3 covers 13 residues. The CDR3 coding sequence is TGTGCCTGCTACTCGGACAGGGCCTACGAGCAGTACTTC. Translating gives CACYSDRAYEQYF.

The sample holds a few counts of this clone. CDR3 sequence (DNA): TGTGCCATCACGGGGGATGGGGCCGTCAGGGATACGCAGTATTTT. It translates to CAITGDGAVRDTQYF. The chain links TRBV10-3 to TRBJ2-3, with D possibly matching TRBD2 (6 bases). Trimming pared 7 bases from V and 6 bases from J, leaving 20 bases between. This CDR3 has 15 residues. The germline gives CDR1 ENHRY, CDR2 SYGVKD.